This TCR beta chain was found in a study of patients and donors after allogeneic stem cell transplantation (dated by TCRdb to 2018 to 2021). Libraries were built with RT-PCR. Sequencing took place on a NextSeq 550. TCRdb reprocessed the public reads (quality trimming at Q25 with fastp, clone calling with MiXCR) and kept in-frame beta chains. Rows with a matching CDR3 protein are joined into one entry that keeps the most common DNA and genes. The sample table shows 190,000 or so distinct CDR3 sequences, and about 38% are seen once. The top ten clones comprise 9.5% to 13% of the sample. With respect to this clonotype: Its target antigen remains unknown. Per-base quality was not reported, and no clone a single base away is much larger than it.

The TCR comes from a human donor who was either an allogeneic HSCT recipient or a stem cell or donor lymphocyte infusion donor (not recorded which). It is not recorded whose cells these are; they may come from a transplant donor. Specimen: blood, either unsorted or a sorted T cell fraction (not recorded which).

The sequence in DNA is TGTGCCACCAGCAGAGTGGGACAGGCCTACAATGAGCAGTTCTTC. Translated, it gives CATSRVGQAYNEQFF. The chain couples TRBV15 to TRBJ2-1, and 8 junction bases match TRBD1. V ends up 1 base short and J 2 bases short, with an unmatched junction base count of 1. Counted from cysteine to phenylalanine, this CDR3 has 15 amino acids. Of all the DNA, just the CDR3 is kept, 45 bases in frame from base 1. The germline V gene (reference sequence) gives CDR1 as LNHNV and CDR2 as YYDKDF. The full variable domain, completed from the reference TRBV15 and TRBJ2-1 proteins outside the CDR3, reads DAMVIQNPRYQVTQFGKPVTLSCSQTLNHNVMYWYQQKSSQAPKLLFHYYDKDFNNEADTPDNFQSRRPNTSFCFLDIRSPGLGDTAMYLCATSRVGQAYNEQFFGPGTRLTVL.